A single sample gave rise to the 20 T cell receptor beta chains below, sequenced in a study of prognosis after radiotherapy for stage I lung cancer. CDR3 of TCR beta was amplified from genomic DNA via a two-round multiplex PCR. Initially, in first-round PCR, primers specific to each TRBV and TRBJ gene were used. TCRdb itself ran the multiplex PCR reads through MiXCR, one entry per CDR3 protein. Of tens of thousands of distinct CDR3 sequences in the sample, approximately 45% were seen once. This specimen was PBMCs, taken before or after stereotactic body radiation therapy (not recorded which). These receptors all stem from a donor aged 50 or older with non-small cell lung cancer.

The chain recombines TRBV7-2 with TRBJ1-6; D unresolved. Between the trimmed V and J ends, which lost 4 bases and 9 bases, there was a span of 22 bases. There are 17 residues in the CDR3. Germline V gene lookup returns CDR1 SGHTA and CDR2 FQGNSA. The CDR3, as DNA: TGTGCCAGCAGCTCAGGTGCAGTGGCAGCTCATTCTTCACCCCTCCACTTT. This gives the protein CASSSGAVAAHSSPLHF.

V is TRBV3-1 and J is TRBJ1-6, with D unclear. Germline CDR1 and CDR2: LGHDT and YNNKEL (reference sequence). The V end was cut by 6 bases, the J end by 6 bases, with 15 bases between. The CDR3 is 15 amino acids. The CDR3 nucleotides are TGTGCCAGCAGGACGGGCCCAGACGGTAATTCACCCCTCCACTTT. This encodes CASRTGPDGNSPLHF.

The chain uses TRBV28 and TRBJ1-3, with 8 bases that match TRBD1. Germline CDR1 MDHEN, CDR2 SYDVKM. Trimming at V came to 4 bases and at J to 2 bases, leaving 7 bases not matched to a gene. This CDR3 spans 16 amino acids. The CDR3 bases are TGTGCCAGCAGTTCGTGGGGACAGGTGGCTGGAAACACCATATATTTT. Translated: CASSSWGQVAGNTIYF.

A word on this clonotype: The CDR3 carries no conserved terminal phenylalanine or tryptophan, so it likely arises from a read error. V is TRBV28 and J is TRBJ1-2; 7 nucleotides agree with TRBD1. The CDR3 extends over 13 amino acids. Germline-derived CDR1 and CDR2 are MDHEN and SYDVKM. CDR3 in amino acids: CASSSRDSRRYTS. In DNA form, the CDR3 reads TGTGCAAGCAGTTCCCGGGACAGCCGCCGCTACACCTCC.

The rearrangement uses TRBV6-5 and TRBJ1-5, with D possibly TRBD1 on 6 matching bases. V dropped 3 bases and J dropped 4 bases, with 10 bases sitting between them. In germline, CDR1 is MNHEY, CDR2 SVGAGI. The CDR3 is 14 residues long. This CDR3 reads CASSYGQTNQPQHF. As DNA, the CDR3 is TGTGCCAGCAGTTATGGACAGACAAATCAGCCCCAGCATTTT.

This sequence joins TRBV6-1 and TRBJ1-1, with a tentative D call TRBD1 (5 bases). V was cut by 5 bases and J by 11 bases, with 18 bases left in between. Germline loops: CDR1 MNHNS, CDR2 SASEGT. The CDR3 consists of 13 residues. CDR3 sequence: CASSTQGWGEAFF. CDR3 nucleotide sequence: TGTGCCAGCAGTACGCAGGGATGGGGGGAGGCTTTCTTT.

The rearrangement links TRBV6-5 to TRBJ2-1; 13 bases fit TRBD2. This CDR3 spans 15 amino acids. CDR1 is MNHEY and CDR2 is SVGAGI in the germline V gene. V gave up 4 bases and J gave up 7 bases; unmatched junction bases: 4. Written as DNA, the CDR3 is TGTGCCAGCAGTTTACTAGCGGGAGGGATTAATGAGCAGTTCTTC. It codes for CASSLLAGGINEQFF.

This clonotype was seen repeatedly, ten times or more. The chain links TRBV12-3 or TRBV12-4 to TRBJ2-5, with 7 bases matching TRBD1. This CDR3 contains 14 residues. V lost 4 bases, J lost 4 bases, and 6 bases stayed unmatched. Here the CDR3 DNA reads TGTGCCAGCAGTTCCAACAGGGGATTAGAGACCCAGTACTTC. Residues: CASSSNRGLETQYF.

V is TRBV20-1 and J is TRBJ2-1; no firm D call. Germline lookup yields CDR1 DFQATT and CDR2 SNEGSKA (reference sequence). The CDR3 length is 11 residues. Trimming left V 5 bases short and J 12 bases short, with 14 bases between. CDR3 sequence reads: CSAQDGTGQFF. CDR3 nucleotides: TGCAGTGCTCAGGACGGCACCGGGCAGTTCTTC.

This clonotype was detected ten times or more. J is TRBJ1-2 and V is TRBV19; TRBD1 aligns across 7 bases. Trimming at V came to 3 bases and at J to 2 bases, leaving 6 bases not matched to a gene. Germline V CDR1 and CDR2: LNHDA, SQIVND (reference sequence). CDR3 length: 15 residues. In DNA, the CDR3 is TGTGCCAGTAGTATGGGGAACAGGGGAAACTATGGCTACACCTTC. This codes for CASSMGNRGNYGYTF.

V and J are TRBV28 and TRBJ2-7; TRBD1 agrees at 10 bases. The CDR3 is 15 amino acids. The V gene end was trimmed by 6 bases and the J gene end by 3 bases; junction bases not matched to a gene: 8. Per the germline V gene, CDR1 is MDHEN and CDR2 is SYDVKM. The CDR3 loop is CASRPAGTGDYEQYF. In nucleotides, the CDR3 is TGTGCCAGCAGGCCCGCCGGGACAGGGGACTACGAGCAGTACTTC.

This CDR3 is CASSFDRAGSPLHF. CDR3 DNA sequence: TGTGCCAGCAGTTTCGACAGGGCTGGATCACCCCTCCACTTT. This chain uses TRBV27 with TRBJ1-6; TRBD1 matches 7 bases. This CDR3 comprises 14 residues. With 3 bases clipped from V and 10 bases from J, the junction kept 6 bases outside the gene matches. The V gene's germline CDR1 is MNHEY and CDR2 SMNVEV (reference sequence).

V gene TRBV24-1 combines with J gene TRBJ1-2; D possibly corresponds to TRBD1 (5 bases). The CDR3 consists of 14 residues. Germline V gene sequence: CDR1 KGHDR, CDR2 SFDVKD. V dropped 4 bases and J dropped 6 bases, with 14 bases sitting between them. The CDR3 loop is CATSEGTEVNGYTF. In nucleotides, the CDR3 is TGTGCCACCAGTGAAGGGACCGAGGTAAATGGCTACACCTTC.

This clonotype was picked up many times. The V and J genes are TRBV4-3 and TRBJ1-5; no clear D gene. The CDR3 spans 13 residues. The V gene lost 0 bases and the J gene lost 10 bases, with 10 bases spanning the gap. CDR1 is LGHNA, CDR2 YSLEER, per germline. The CDR3 is CASSQDPRGPQHF. Written as DNA, the CDR3 is TGCGCCAGCAGCCAAGATCCTCGGGGACCCCAGCATTTT.

This clonotype was found many times. The V call is TRBV2, the J call TRBJ2-5; D ambiguous. The CDR3 is 12 amino acids. Germline values: CDR1 SNHLY, CDR2 FYNNEI. V was shortened by 10 bases and J by 1 base, with 10 bases between the two germline ends. The CDR3 is CATRRLQETQYF. The CDR3 DNA reads as TGTGCCACACGAAGGCTCCAAGAGACCCAGTACTTC.

The J gene is TRBJ1-2, the V gene TRBV7-2; D gene ambiguous. The CDR3 loop spans 14 amino acids. Trimming cost V 2 bases and J 4 bases, with 11 bases left between them. Germline V gene data show CDR1 as SGHTA and CDR2 as FQGNSA. The DNA of the CDR3 is TGTGCCAGCAGCTTACCGGGGTTTGTCTATGGCTACACCTTC. Protein sequence: CASSLPGFVYGYTF.

The V call is TRBV30, the J call TRBJ1-2, with 8 positions matching TRBD1. J was trimmed by 1 base and V by 3 bases; bases with no gene match: 4. The CDR3 consists of 14 residues. Germline V gene data show CDR1 as GTSNPN and CDR2 as SVGIG (reference sequence). The CDR3 sequence: CAWRGQVINYGYTF. The CDR3 bases are TGTGCCTGGAGGGGACAGGTGATTAACTATGGCTACACCTTC.

This clonotype was observed at least ten times. The rearrangement joins TRBV4-1 to TRBJ1-4; D is ambiguous. The CDR3 extends over 14 amino acids. CDR1 and CDR2 (germline): MGHRA, YSYEKL. With 0 bases removed from V and 9 bases from J, the gap between germline ends came to 11 bases. CDR3 sequence reads: CASSQDWTTKKLFF. CDR3 DNA sequence: TGCGCCAGCAGCCAAGACTGGACGACAAAAAAACTGTTTTTT.

The table lists this clonotype with many counts. A much larger clone differs by one base, so this may be a read error. The gene calls are TRBV27 and TRBJ2-1; D is undetermined. The CDR3 totals 14 residues. Germline CDR1 MNHEY, CDR2 SMNVEV (reference sequence). CDR3 loop: CASSLSRSYNGQFF. The CDR3 coding sequence is TGTGCCAGCAGTTTATCCCGCAGCTACAATGGGCAGTTCTTC.

Concerning this clonotype itself: A much larger clone lies one base from this, so it may be a read error. The chain recombines TRBV6-5 with TRBJ1-1, with D unresolved. Germline V gene data show CDR1 as MNHEY and CDR2 as SVGAGI. V gave up 0 bases and J gave up 5 bases, with 10 bases separating them. The CDR3 spans 14 residues. CDR3 in amino acids: CASSYSAGWTEAFF. As DNA, the CDR3 is TGTGCCAGCAGTTACTCCGCAGGATGGACTGAAGCTTTCTTT.